This T cell receptor (beta chain) originates from a study of regulatory T cells in long-lasting Graves disease. Findings and caveats of the study: TRBV28, TRBJ1-2 and TRBJ2-5 emerged as the favored segments in persistent disease.

Time point noted: newly diagnosed GD, antithyroid drugs for less than 3 months. The TCR library used RNA extracted from PBMCs. The V gene's germline CDR1 is KGHSH and CDR2 LQKENI. The CDR3 spans 14 residues. This clonotype has a handful of counts. Its antigen is not identified. A read error may be the cause here, since a much bigger clone is one base away. Researchers made TCR beta libraries by using iRepertoire HTBI primers and running Arm-PCR on CDR3 regions. Using its own MiXCR run on the multiplex PCR reads, TCRdb lists one record per CDR3 protein. The sample has roughly 430,000 distinct CDR3 sequences, about a sixth seen once. In addition, the sample was reused for a study of T cells in Graves' hyperthyroidism and ophthalmopathy. Turning to that study: A model of 13 V-J pairs discriminated ophthalmopathy from stable hyperthyroidism.

The receptor was isolated from a woman aged 25 to 39 with Graves disease. The source material was peripheral blood mononuclear cells (PBMCs), sampled at new diagnosis, from a patient treated with antithyroid drugs. The chain recombines TRBV18 with TRBJ2-3; 8 nucleotides agree with TRBD1. The CDR3 DNA follows: TGTGCCAGCTCTCAAGGGACTGGGACAGGTACGCAGTATTTT. Amino acids: CASSQGTGTGTQYF.